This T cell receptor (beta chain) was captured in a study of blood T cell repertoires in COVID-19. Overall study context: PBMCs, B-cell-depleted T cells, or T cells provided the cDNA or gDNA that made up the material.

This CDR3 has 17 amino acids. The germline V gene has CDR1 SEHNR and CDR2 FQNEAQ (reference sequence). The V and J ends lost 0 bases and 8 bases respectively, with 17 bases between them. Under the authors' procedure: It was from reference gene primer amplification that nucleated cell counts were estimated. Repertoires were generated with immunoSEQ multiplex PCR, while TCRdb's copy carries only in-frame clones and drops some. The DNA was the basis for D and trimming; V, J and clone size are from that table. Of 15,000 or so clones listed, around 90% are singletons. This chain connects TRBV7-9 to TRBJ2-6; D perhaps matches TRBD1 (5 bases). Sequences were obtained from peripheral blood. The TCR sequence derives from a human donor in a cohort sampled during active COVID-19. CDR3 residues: CASSLADTGKGTNVLTF. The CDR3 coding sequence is TGTGCCAGCAGCTTAGCTGACACAGGTAAAGGGACCAACGTCCTGACTTTC.